The T cell receptor (beta chain) under discussion was sequenced for a study of blood T cell repertoires in COVID-19 (dated by TCRdb to about 2020). General notes on the study: Samples covering the acute and convalescent phases of COVID-19 were provided by collaborators in the United States, Italy and Spain. The prospective study material was composed of cDNA or gDNA derived from T cells, B-cell-depleted T cells, or PBMCs. Subjects who had been exposed to COVID-19, were actively infected with it, or had recovered from it provided the deeply sampled blood TCRbeta repertoires that made up the dataset. A freely available public database, intended as a resource for researchers studying the immune response to SARS-CoV-2, is where the repertoires were released. The samples were drawn from the first 160 participants of the ongoing ImmuneRACE study and from over a thousand subjects provided by 6 global collaborators. Sample metadata almost always included a de-identified subject ID, COVID-19 status, age in years and sex. HLA class I and class II types, where available, came from metadata supplied by the sample provider rather than from assay-based typing.

TCRbeta CDR3 regions were amplified from genomic DNA using the immunoSEQ Assay, a bias-controlled multiplex PCR. As for the original processing: Nucleated cell counts per sample were estimated from amplification of reference gene primers within the assay. Sequence reads were collapsed and filtered to measure the absolute abundance of every unique TCRbeta CDR3 rearrangement. For each sample, productive Simpson clonality was calculated by taking the square root of Simpson's diversity index across productive rearrangements. The table was pulled from immuneACCESS by TCRdb, which kept in-frame rearrangements only. Such tables lose some clones; where checked, under half of the loss comes from unresolved V genes, and the rest has no known cause. For V, J and clone size, that table is used; D and trimming come from the DNA. This sample is represented by some 300,000 clones; 90% of them were singletons. The ten largest clones take up around 0.93% of the sample.

The research as a whole found: The amount of clinical and demographic metadata varied by source and participant and was provided uncurated.

For this clone: Its antigen is currently not known. No base-level quality is on record; no much larger clone is a single base apart.

From the cysteine through the phenylalanine, the CDR3 covers 19 amino acids. Left in the record is the CDR3 DNA by itself, 57 bases read in frame from the first base. CDR1 LGHNA and CDR2 YSLEER are derived from the germline V gene. Trimming removed 1 base from V and 2 bases from J; the gene matches leave 13 bases unexplained. One collaborating source in Seattle enrolled patients during active infection and followed them longitudinally through the course of disease. Each collaborating institution followed its own protocols to collect whole blood in K2EDTA tubes. For TCRbeta analysis, collaborators shipped samples as frozen whole blood, isolated PBMCs, or DNA extracted from either of those sample types.

The sequencing input was peripheral blood. The receptor was derived from a woman aged 40 to 49 with COVID-19, enrolled during active disease. This receptor chain uses TRBV4-3 and TRBJ2-5; a stretch of 10 junction bases matches TRBD2. Here the CDR3 is given as CASSQGFGKSGGAQETQYF. The DNA is as follows: TGCGCCAGCAGCCAAGGATTCGGGAAAAGCGGGGGGGCTCAAGAGACCCAGTACTTC.